The T cell receptor (beta chain) under discussion was sequenced for a study of shared clonotypes between healthy human individuals. For the study at large: The people who gave samples were a couple of women and a few men aged 18 to 49. Study results and caveats: The donor pool, a small one, limited the genetic and exposure-history diversity represented. Investigators collected only blood, and repertoires in tissues likely differ. A few donors showed sharing of approximately 5% of naive CD4 clonotypes.

The table came from immunoSEQ multiplex PCR; TCRdb's copy has only in-frame clones and leaves some out. In the table there are a few million clones, almost 96% of which are singletons. In regard to this clone: Its antigen is not identified.

The CDR3 has 14 amino acids. V gave up 5 bases and J gave up 7 bases; unmatched junction bases: 10. CDR1 GTSNPN and CDR2 SVGIG come from the germline V gene (reference sequence). V is TRBV30 and J is TRBJ1-2, with 10 bases fitting TRBD1. Sequencing was performed on naive CD4+ T cells sorted from blood. Regarding subset: CD45RA+ positively selected. The TCR comes from a man aged 18 to 30 in good health. The CDR3 here is CAWEGTGAGSGYTF. Written as DNA, the CDR3 is TGTGCCTGGGAGGGGACAGGGGCTGGGAGTGGCTACACCTTC. The full variable domain, rest sourced from reference TRBV30 and TRBJ1-2, is SQTIHQWPATLVQPVGSPLSLECTVEGTSNPNLYWYRQAAGRGLQLLFYSVGIGQISSEVPQNLSASRPQDRQFILSSKKLLLSDSGFYLCAWEGTGAGSGYTFGSGTRLTVV.